The clone carrying this T cell receptor (beta chain) was counted a few times. The antigen remains undetermined. PCR was performed using 60 Vbeta and 13 Jbeta primers. Some clones are missing from TCRdb's copy, which holds only in-frame ones; the method was immunoSEQ multiplex PCR. The data show 100,000 or so clones, about 15% seen once. This sample was included in a study of cytomegalovirus exposure and HLA in healthy donors. Germline V gives CDR1 GTSNPN, CDR2 SVGIG (reference sequence). The CDR3 totals 14 residues. V was pared by 5 bases and J by 6 bases, with 6 bases of the junction left unmatched. Study-level points and caveats: A prior analysis recorded that most TCR beta V segments were productive about 90% or about 30% of the time. In a later analysis, the majority of CMV-associated beta chains seemingly showed HLA restriction.

The rearrangement uses TRBV30 and TRBJ2-1; TRBD1 matches 11 bases. This clonotype originated in a female donor in good health and CMV-seronegative. Sample: PBMCs. CDR3 sequence reads: CAWGAGTGGNEQFF. The CDR3 coding sequence is TGTGCCTGGGGGGCCGGGACAGGGGGCAATGAGCAGTTCTTC. The full variable domain, completed using reference TRBV30 and TRBJ2-1, is SQTIHQWPATLVQPVGSPLSLECTVEGTSNPNLYWYRQAAGRGLQLLFYSVGIGQISSEVPQNLSASRPQDRQFILSSKKLLLSDSGFYLCAWGAGTGGNEQFFGPGTRLTVL.